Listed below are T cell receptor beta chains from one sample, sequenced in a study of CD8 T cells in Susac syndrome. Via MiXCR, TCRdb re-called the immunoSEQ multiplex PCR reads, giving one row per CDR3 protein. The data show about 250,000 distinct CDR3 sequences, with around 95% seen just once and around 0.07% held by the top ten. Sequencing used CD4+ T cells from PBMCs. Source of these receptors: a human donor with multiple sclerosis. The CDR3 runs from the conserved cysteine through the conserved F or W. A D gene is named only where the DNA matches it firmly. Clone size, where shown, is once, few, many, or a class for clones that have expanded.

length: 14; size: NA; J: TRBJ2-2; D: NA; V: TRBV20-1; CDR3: CSARGVGPDGELFF; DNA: TGCAGTGCTAGAGGGGTGGGGCCGGACGGGGAGCTGTTTTTT
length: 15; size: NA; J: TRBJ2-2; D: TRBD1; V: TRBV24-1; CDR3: CATSDQDRGDGELFF; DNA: TGTGCCACCAGTGATCAAGACAGGGGTGACGGGGAGCTGTTTTTT
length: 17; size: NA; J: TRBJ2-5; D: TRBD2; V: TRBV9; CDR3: CASSVAPGGAGQETQYF; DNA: TGTGCCAGCAGCGTAGCTCCCGGGGGGGCCGGGCAAGAGACCCAGTACTTC
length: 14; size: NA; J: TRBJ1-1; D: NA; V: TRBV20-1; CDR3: CSLAATRGGTEAFF; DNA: TGCAGTCTAGCTGCTACCAGGGGAGGCACTGAAGCTTTCTTT
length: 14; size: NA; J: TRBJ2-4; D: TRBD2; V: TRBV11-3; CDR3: CASSVGLAENIQYF; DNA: TGTGCCAGCAGCGTGGGACTAGCGGAAAACATTCAGTACTTC
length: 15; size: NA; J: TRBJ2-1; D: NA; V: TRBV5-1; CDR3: CASSRLPEADNEQFF; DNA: TGCGCCAGCAGCCGACTACCCGAAGCGGACAATGAGCAGTTCTTC
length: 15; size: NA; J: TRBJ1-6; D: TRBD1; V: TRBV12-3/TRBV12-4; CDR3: CASSKSTGYNSPLHF; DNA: TGTGCCAGCAGTAAGTCGACAGGGTATAATTCACCCCTCCACTTT
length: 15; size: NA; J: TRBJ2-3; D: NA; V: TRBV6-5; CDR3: CASSYSGTSTDTQYF; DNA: TGTGCCAGCAGTTACTCCGGGACTAGCACAGATACGCAGTATTTT
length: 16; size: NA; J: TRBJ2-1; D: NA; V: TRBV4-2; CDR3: CASSQEQGPSRYEQFF; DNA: TGTGCCAGCAGCCAAGAGCAGGGGCCGTCTAGGTATGAGCAGTTCTTC
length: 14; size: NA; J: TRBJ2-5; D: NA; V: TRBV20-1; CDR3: CSARKDWGQETQYF; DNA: TGCAGTGCTAGAAAGGACTGGGGCCAAGAGACCCAGTACTTC
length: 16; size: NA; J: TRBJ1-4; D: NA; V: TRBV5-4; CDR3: CASSFGRAGLNEKLFF; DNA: TGTGCCAGCAGCTTCGGTCGCGCAGGCTTGAATGAAAAACTGTTTTTT
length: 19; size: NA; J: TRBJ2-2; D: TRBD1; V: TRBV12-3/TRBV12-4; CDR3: CASSFPGQGAISDTGELFF; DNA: TGTGCCAGCAGTTTCCCGGGACAGGGGGCCATATCGGACACCGGGGAGCTGTTTTTT
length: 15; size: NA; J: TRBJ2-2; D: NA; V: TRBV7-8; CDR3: CASSHRARNTGELFF; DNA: TGTGCCAGCAGCCATAGGGCCAGAAACACCGGGGAGCTGTTTTTT
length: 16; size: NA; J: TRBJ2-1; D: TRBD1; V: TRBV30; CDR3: CAWSPTTGGRYNEQFF; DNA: TGTGCCTGGAGTCCTACCACAGGGGGCCGATACAATGAGCAGTTCTTC
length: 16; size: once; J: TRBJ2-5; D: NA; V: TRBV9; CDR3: CASSVGPPGVQETQYF; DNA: TGTGCCAGCAGCGTGGGGCCTCCGGGGGTCCAAGAGACCCAGTACTTC
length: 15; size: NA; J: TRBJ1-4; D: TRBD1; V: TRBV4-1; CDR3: CASSQGQGVGEKLFF; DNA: TGCGCCAGCAGCCAAGGTCAGGGGGTAGGTGAAAAACTGTTTTTT
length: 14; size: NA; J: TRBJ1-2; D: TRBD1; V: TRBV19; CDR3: CASTQQGAGYGYTF; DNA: TGTGCCAGTACTCAACAGGGGGCGGGCTATGGCTACACCTTC
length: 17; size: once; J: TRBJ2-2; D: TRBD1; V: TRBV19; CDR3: CASIDRGLPTNTGELFF; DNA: TGTGCCAGTATTGACAGGGGGCTCCCGACAAACACCGGGGAGCTGTTTTTT
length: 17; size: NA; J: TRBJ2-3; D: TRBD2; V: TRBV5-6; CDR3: CASSLYLAGMGTDTQYF; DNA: TGTGCCAGCAGCTTGTATCTAGCGGGAATGGGCACAGATACGCAGTATTTT
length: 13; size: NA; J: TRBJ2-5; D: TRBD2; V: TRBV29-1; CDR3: CSVVGGSGETQYF; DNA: TGCAGCGTTGTGGGGGGGTCCGGGGAGACCCAGTACTTC
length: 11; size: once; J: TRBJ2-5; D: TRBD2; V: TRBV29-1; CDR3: CSDLAGETQYF; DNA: TGCAGCGACCTAGCGGGGGAGACCCAGTACTTC
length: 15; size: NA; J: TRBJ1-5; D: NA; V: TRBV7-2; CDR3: CASSRSAYSNQPQHF; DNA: TGTGCCAGCAGCCGAAGCGCGTATAGCAATCAGCCCCAGCATTTT
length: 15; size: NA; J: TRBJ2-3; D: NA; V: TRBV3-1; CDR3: CASSQERVRTDTQYF; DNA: TGTGCCAGCAGCCAAGAGCGGGTTCGCACAGATACGCAGTATTTT
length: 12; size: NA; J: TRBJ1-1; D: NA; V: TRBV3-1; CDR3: CASSQVITEAFF; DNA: TGTGCCAGCAGCCAAGTGATTACTGAAGCTTTCTTT
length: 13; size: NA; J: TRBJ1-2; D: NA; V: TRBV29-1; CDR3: CSVEEGDRYGYTF; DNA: TGCAGCGTTGAAGAGGGGGATAGGTATGGCTACACCTTC
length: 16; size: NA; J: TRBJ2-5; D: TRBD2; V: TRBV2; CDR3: CASRLRLAGRTETQYF; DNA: TGTGCCAGCAGGCTAAGACTAGCGGGGCGGACGGAGACCCAGTACTTC